The rows below give T cell receptor beta chains drawn from one sample of a study of identical twins. TCRdb re-called the 5' RACE reads through MiXCR, storing one row per CDR3 protein. The table shows 700,000 to 950,000 distinct CDR3 sequences, with 12% occurring only once. The same specimen was also included in a second study, on yellow fever vaccine responses in identical twins.

Material for sequencing was PBMCs. These receptors were obtained from a woman younger than 30 in good health. Both conserved end residues are trimmed from each CDR3. Fields, in order: V gene, J gene, CDR3 protein.

TRBV24-1	TRBJ2-1	ATSDHSGGTYNEQF
TRBV12-3/TRBV12-4	TRBJ2-1	ASTPGMGGGTFYNEQF
TRBV9	TRBJ2-3	ASSVGTSEFTDTQY
TRBV4-1	TRBJ1-5	ASSADSYNQPQH
TRBV27	TRBJ1-5	ASSLWGAASNQPQH
TRBV20-1	TRBJ1-6	SAKIGRGTPLH
TRBV12-3/TRBV12-4	TRBJ2-5	ASSRLRVETQY
TRBV6-1	TRBJ1-2	ASSDWVLLNYGYT
TRBV5-1	TRBJ1-2	ASSPIPTGSYGYT
TRBV12-3/TRBV12-4	TRBJ1-1	ASSLGGVMNTEAF
TRBV6-1	TRBJ2-2	ASSQNQGARTGELF
TRBV5-6	TRBJ2-5	ASSRGLAGGNRETQY
TRBV7-9	TRBJ2-1	ASSLVSRQFGYNEQF
TRBV29-1	TRBJ1-5	SVRWRPQH
TRBV7-2	TRBJ2-3	ASSSGQFASTDTQY
TRBV6-1	TRBJ2-2	ASRSPLGGVETGELF
TRBV28	TRBJ2-3	ASSFTSGFLTDTQY
TRBV18	TRBJ2-1	ASSQTGGTSGNNEQF
TRBV3-1	TRBJ2-5	ASSQVAGKETQY
TRBV12-3/TRBV12-4	TRBJ2-1	ASSSIAGGLF
TRBV6-4	TRBJ2-1	ASSDKVGGNEQF
TRBV5-1	TRBJ1-5	ASSLEQGADNQPQH
TRBV7-9	TRBJ1-5	ASSNRTTQPQH
TRBV7-9	TRBJ1-1	ASRGGTLNTEAF
TRBV20-1	TRBJ2-5	SARVAGGPVETQY
TRBV7-9	TRBJ2-3	ASSPQPLGRTDTQY
TRBV2	TRBJ1-2	ASSVQTGTYGYT
TRBV11-2	TRBJ2-1	ASSFRNWNSGRAPNEQF
TRBV5-1	TRBJ2-2	ASSLAGTETGELF
TRBV7-2	TRBJ2-1	ASSSRTKSKLYNEQF
TRBV10-3	TRBJ1-4	AIGGSGDEKLF
TRBV27	TRBJ1-5	ASSLSGRQPQH
TRBV5-1	TRBJ1-4	ASSPALFGGPNEKLF
TRBV5-1	TRBJ2-1	ASSLGGSVNYEQF
TRBV21-1	TRBJ1-2	ASSKDTSYGYT
TRBV21-1	TRBJ2-1	ASSKGSTENNEQF
TRBV20-1	TRBJ2-1	SARHTGAGTPNEQF
TRBV5-1	TRBJ2-1	ASSLARTGVSYEQF
TRBV5-1	TRBJ2-5	ASSRGGGLRETQY
TRBV15	TRBJ2-5	ATSRQTSGAETQY
TRBV6-1	TRBJ2-3	ASSQKYTSGVGDTQY
TRBV5-1	TRBJ2-1	ASSLSAGGTYNEQF
TRBV7-5	TRBJ1-2	ISVSEARGPGAEDYGYT
TRBV2	TRBJ1-2	ASSSQTGAGHYGYT
TRBV20-1	TRBJ1-3	SARTGSGNTIY
TRBV28	TRBJ2-2	ASSFRQYTGELF
TRBV6-5	TRBJ2-5	ASSYLSGTSSPSQY
TRBV12-3/TRBV12-4	TRBJ2-1	ASSPTRILQF
TRBV12-3/TRBV12-4	TRBJ1-4	ASSLWGLREKLF
TRBV3-1	TRBJ2-3	ASSQDRRGTDTQY
TRBV29-1	TRBJ2-7	SVEKLAGAKEQY
TRBV14	TRBJ2-7	ASSQDYGWEEQY
TRBV5-1	TRBJ2-7	ASSWSGLFYEQY